The 5 T cell receptor beta chains below were found in one sample sequenced in a study of shared clonotypes between healthy human individuals. The repertoire was sequenced with immunoSEQ multiplex PCR; TCRdb's copy has only in-frame clones and lacks some. Here the sample spans hundreds of thousands of clones, 72% being singletons. Material: memory CD4+ T cells sorted from blood. Described subset: CD45RA-negative fraction. These receptors were obtained from a woman in her twenties or thirties in good health.

The chain has TRBV9 and TRBJ2-1; D is undetermined. The CDR3 consists of 12 residues. Trimming pared 9 bases from V and 8 bases from J, leaving 15 bases between. Germline V gene sequence: CDR1 SGDLS, CDR2 YYNGEE. Written as DNA, the CDR3 is TGTGCCATCACGGGCTCCGACCATGAGCAGTTCTTC. It yields the protein CAITGSDHEQFF.

This chain links TRBV7-3 with TRBJ2-6; TRBD1 is a possible D gene (6 bases). This CDR3 contains 15 residues. V shed 5 bases and J shed 1 base, with 9 bases lying between them. CDR1 and CDR2 (germline): SGHTA, FQGTGA. DNA for the CDR3: TGTGCCAGCAGCGAAGGACAGTCTGGGGCCAACGTCCTGACTTTC. Residues: CASSEGQSGANVLTF.

The chain links TRBV11-2 to TRBJ1-2, with D hard to call. Germline loops: CDR1 SGHAT, CDR2 FQNNGV. Between the trimmed V and J ends, which lost 3 bases and 8 bases, there was a span of 16 bases. The CDR3 loop spans 14 amino acids. The CDR3 loop is CASSFAQAAGGYTF. CDR3 nucleotides: TGTGCCAGCAGCTTTGCCCAAGCCGCCGGCGGCTACACCTTC.

CDR3 sequence: CSVEERGRTGEQYF. The CDR3 bases are TGCAGCGTTGAAGAGAGAGGCAGGACAGGCGAGCAGTACTTC. The chain joins TRBV29-1 to TRBJ2-7; 7 bases map to TRBD1. Germline lookup yields CDR1 SQVTM and CDR2 ANQGSEA. V shed 0 bases, J shed 6 bases, and the junction held 8 bases outside the gene matches. The CDR3 contains 14 residues.

The rearrangement uses TRBV18 and TRBJ2-7; a possible D gene is TRBD2 (6 bases). Per germline, CDR1 KGHSH and CDR2 LQKENI. The CDR3 runs 12 residues. V was cut by 8 bases and J by 2 bases, with 10 bases left in between. CDR3 nucleotides: TGTGCCAGCGCCCGGGAGCCCTACGAGCAGTACTTC. Translation: CASAREPYEQYF.